Listed below are T cell receptor beta chains from one sample, sequenced in a study of cytomegalovirus exposure and HLA in healthy donors. Profiling relied on immunoSEQ multiplex PCR, and the TCRdb table lists in-frame clones only, not all of them. The table has about 190,000 clones, approximately 78% seen once. Sequencing was performed on PBMCs. Receptors originate from a woman in her late teens or twenties in good health and CMV-seronegative. The CDR3 runs from the conserved cysteine through the conserved F or W. D genes are given only for firm matches. The size entry is marked missing in some rows and otherwise reads once, few, many or a size class.

clone_size j_call v_call d_call cdr3_aa cdr3_nt
. TRBJ1-2 TRBV7-2 . CASSSGVGYGYTF TGTGCCAGCAGCTCGGGGGTGGGCTATGGCTACACCTTC
. TRBJ2-5 TRBV6-5 . CASSSFQISQETQYF TGTGCCAGCAGTTCCTTTCAGATATCCCAAGAGACCCAGTACTTC
few TRBJ2-1 TRBV28 . CASSLSGSSYNEQFF TGTGCCAGCAGTTTGAGTGGGAGCTCCTACAATGAGCAGTTCTTC
. TRBJ2-6 TRBV13 TRBD1 CASSPRGQGANVLTF TGTGCCAGCAGCCCCAGGGGGCAAGGGGCCAACGTCCTGACTTTC
. TRBJ2-5 TRBV7-2 TRBD2 CASSLGGAGGETQYF TGTGCCAGCAGCTTGGGGGGGGCGGGGGGAGAGACCCAGTACTTC
once TRBJ1-2 TRBV15 TRBD1 CATSRVGAGGHAF TGTGCCACCAGCAGAGTTGGTGCAGGGGGGCATGCCTTC
once TRBJ2-5 TRBV19 TRBD2 CASSSSGGGQETQYF TGTGCCAGTAGTAGTAGCGGGGGAGGCCAAGAGACCCAGTACTTC
. TRBJ1-2 TRBV7-8 . CASSLAQDLYGYTF TGTGCCAGCAGCTTAGCGCAGGATCTGTATGGCTACACCTTC
. TRBJ2-2 TRBV27 . CASSFDYSTGELFF TGTGCCAGCAGTTTCGATTACAGCACCGGGGAGCTGTTTTTT
once TRBJ2-1 TRBV29-1 TRBD1 CSVLGQGNNEQFF TGCAGCGTTCTGGGACAGGGTAACAATGAGCAGTTCTTC
. TRBJ1-4 TRBV2 TRBD1 CASRRQGTNEKLFF TGTGCCAGCAGGCGACAGGGAACTAATGAAAAACTGTTTTTT
. TRBJ1-1 TRBV7-2 . CASSLTGLGTEAFF TGTGCCAGCAGCTTAACGGGTCTCGGGACTGAAGCTTTCTTT
. TRBJ2-3 TRBV6-5 . CASSIVGSTDTQYF TGTGCCAGCAGCATAGTCGGTAGCACAGATACGCAGTATTTT
. TRBJ1-4 TRBV5-6 TRBD1 CASSIWTGFEKLFF TGTGCCAGCAGCATATGGACAGGGTTTGAAAAACTGTTTTTT
. TRBJ2-3 TRBV5-1 TRBD2 CASSLGGTSGTDTQYF TGCGCCAGCAGCTTGGGGGGGACTAGCGGCACAGATACGCAGTATTTT
few TRBJ2-5 TRBV19 TRBD2 CASRSGGSGTQYF TGTGCCAGTAGAAGCGGGGGCTCGGGGACCCAGTACTTC
. TRBJ2-7 TRBV5-1 TRBD2 CASSLAEGGEQYF TGCGCCAGCAGCTTGGCCGAGGGAGGGGAGCAGTACTTC
. TRBJ2-2 TRBV1 . CTSSQPGLAGGNTGELFF TGCACCAGCAGCCAACCGGGACTAGCGGGAGGGAACACCGGGGAGCTGTTTTTT
. TRBJ2-7 TRBV5-1 . CASSLGTPREQYF TGCGCCAGCAGCTTGGGGACACCGAGGGAGCAGTACTTC
. TRBJ2-7 TRBV7-9 . CASSSPEQFAYEQYF TGTGCCAGCAGCTCCCCGGAACAGTTTGCCTACGAGCAGTACTTC
once TRBJ2-3 TRBV28 TRBD2 CASSLLAGGDTQYF TGTGCCAGCAGTTTACTAGCGGGAGGAGATACGCAGTATTTT
few TRBJ2-5 TRBV6-5 TRBD1 CASNEAGTGGETQYF TGTGCCAGCAACGAGGCCGGGACAGGGGGAGAGACCCAGTACTTC
. TRBJ2-3 TRBV7-8 TRBD2 CASSLDRGGPDTQYF TGTGCCAGCAGCTTAGATCGGGGAGGGCCAGATACGCAGTATTTT
. TRBJ2-7 TRBV6-5 TRBD2 CASSNGLARAYEQYF TGTGCCAGCAGTAACGGACTAGCAAGGGCGTACGAGCAGTACTTC
. TRBJ2-6 TRBV7-9 . CASSPPSSGANVLTF TGTGCCAGCAGCCCACCCAGCTCTGGGGCCAACGTCCTGACTTTC
. TRBJ1-1 TRBV5-1 TRBD1 CASKTGTANTEAFF TGCGCCAGTAAGACCGGGACAGCGAACACTGAAGCTTTCTTT
. TRBJ2-7 TRBV15 TRBD2 CATSRGLAGGRYEQYF TGTGCCACCAGCAGAGGACTAGCGGGAGGGCGGTACGAGCAGTACTTC
. TRBJ2-7 TRBV2 . CASRGLGYEQYF TGTGCCAGCAGGGGGCTCGGCTACGAGCAGTACTTC
. TRBJ2-5 TRBV11-2 . CASSPGATQYF TGTGCCAGCAGTCCTGGGGCCACCCAGTACTTC
. TRBJ2-3 TRBV27 . CASSFLLEGYTQYF TGTGCCAGCAGTTTCCTTTTGGAGGGTTATACGCAGTATTTT
. TRBJ2-5 TRBV19 TRBD1 CASSSQGRETQYF TGTGCCAGTAGTTCACAGGGGCGAGAGACCCAGTACTTC
. TRBJ1-5 TRBV28 TRBD1 CLTGGGGSNQPQHF TGCCTGACAGGGGGCGGGGGGTCGAATCAGCCCCAGCATTTT
. TRBJ2-1 TRBV6-5 . CATSSVRENEQFF TGTGCCACATCTAGCGTTAGGGAAAATGAGCAGTTCTTC
. TRBJ2-1 TRBV25-1 . CASSEMSGQREQFF TGTGCCAGCAGTGAAATGTCAGGGCAAAGGGAGCAGTTCTTC
. TRBJ2-1 TRBV7-8 . CASSWASGSLFF .
few TRBJ1-4 TRBV6-5 . CASSYSRENEKLFF TGTGCCAGCAGTTACTCGAGGGAGAATGAAAAACTGTTTTTT
once TRBJ1-4 TRBV2 TRBD1 CASTTGASNEKLFF TGTGCCAGCACAACAGGGGCGAGTAATGAAAAACTGTTTTTT
. TRBJ2-2 TRBV9 . CASSHHHRDTNTGELFF TGTGCCAGCAGCCACCACCACCGGGACACTAACACCGGGGAGCTGTTTTTT
. TRBJ2-1 TRBV29-1 TRBD1 CSVVFGTGYIEQFF TGCAGCGTTGTGTTTGGGACAGGGTATATCGAGCAGTTCTTC
. TRBJ1-2 TRBV7-9 . CSSSLRGNGYTF TGTTCCAGCAGCTTAAGGGGAAATGGCTACACCTTC
. TRBJ1-3 TRBV18 . CASSPPRPGNTIYF TGTGCCAGCTCACCACCGAGGCCGGGAAACACCATATATTTT
. TRBJ2-7 TRBV7-9 . CASSLAGAYEQYF TGTGCCAGCAGCTTGGCAGGGGCCTACGAGCAGTACTTC
few TRBJ2-1 TRBV6-5 TRBD2 CASSYSPGGNEQFF TGTGCCAGCAGTTACTCTCCGGGGGGCAATGAGCAGTTCTTC
. TRBJ1-5 TRBV6-6 TRBD1 CASSHMDRGNQPQHF TGTGCCAGCAGTCATATGGACAGGGGCAATCAGCCCCAGCATTTT